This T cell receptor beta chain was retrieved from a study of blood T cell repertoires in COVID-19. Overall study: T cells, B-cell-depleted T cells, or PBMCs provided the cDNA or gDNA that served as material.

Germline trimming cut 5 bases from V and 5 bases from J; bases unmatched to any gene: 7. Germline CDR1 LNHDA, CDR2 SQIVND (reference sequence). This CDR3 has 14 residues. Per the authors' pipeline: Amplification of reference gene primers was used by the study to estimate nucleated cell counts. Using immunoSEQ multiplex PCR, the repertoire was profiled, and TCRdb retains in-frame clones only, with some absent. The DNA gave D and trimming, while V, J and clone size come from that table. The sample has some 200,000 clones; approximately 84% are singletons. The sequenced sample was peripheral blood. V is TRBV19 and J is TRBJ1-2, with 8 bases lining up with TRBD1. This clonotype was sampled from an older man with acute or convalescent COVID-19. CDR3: CASSVSGQEYGYTF. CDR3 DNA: TGTGCCAGTAGTGTGTCGGGACAGGAGTATGGCTACACCTTC.